This entry lists 19 T cell receptor beta chains sequenced from one sample in a study of blood T cells in healthy people across ages. Primers used in a second PCR of about 7 to 12 cycles were a sample-barcoded 5' primer and a J-beta primer mix. MiXCR, run by TCRdb on the 5' RACE reads, gives a single entry per CDR3 protein. This table holds 600,000 to 850,000 distinct CDR3 sequences, more than 20% found once. Separately, the same data were catalogued under a study of T cells of mothers and their children.

Specimen: blood. These receptors were taken from a boy aged 5-17 years in good health.

The chain combines TRBV5-1 with TRBJ1-4; D is unresolved. Germline V lookup: CDR1 SGHRS, CDR2 YFSETQ. This CDR3 has 15 residues. The V end lost 0 bases, the J end lost 8 bases, and 14 bases lay between the germline ends. DNA for the CDR3: TGCGCCAGCAGCTTGGAGGCGCGGGGTGCGGAAAAACTGTTTTTT. Its protein is CASSLEARGAEKLFF.

The chain employs TRBV7-9 and TRBJ2-5, with TRBD1 matching over 9 bases. The junction had 10 bases not matched to a gene; V was cut back by 7 bases and J by 4 bases. The CDR3 consists of 15 residues. Germline V gene lookup returns CDR1 SEHNR and CDR2 FQNEAQ (reference sequence). CDR3 DNA sequence: TGTGCCAGCACCCCCGGGACAGGGAAGGGAGAGACCCAGTACTTC. This gives the protein CASTPGTGKGETQYF.

The gene calls are TRBV5-5 and TRBJ1-2; D might be TRBD1 (6 bases). CDR3 length equals 13 residues. CDR1 SGHKS and CDR2 YYEKEE come from the germline V gene (reference sequence). V lost 2 bases to trimming and J lost 9 bases, with 14 bases between them. DNA for the CDR3: TGTGCCAGCAGCTTTCTGTATGGACAGAGCTACACCTTC. As protein: CASSFLYGQSYTF.

This clonotype was seen more than once but under ten times. The V gene is TRBV7-9, the J gene TRBJ2-7, with 8 bases that match TRBD1. The germline CDR1 and CDR2 sequences are SEHNR and FQNEAQ (reference sequence). Trimming cost V 3 bases and J 5 bases; bases outside gene matches: 6. The CDR3 runs 14 residues. CDR3 DNA sequence: TGTGCCAGCAGCTTCCTCGGGACAGGTAACGAGCAGTACTTC. It is translated as CASSFLGTGNEQYF.

About this clonotype: The junction shows a germline mismatch at one end, possibly a read error. The V call is TRBV29-1, the J call TRBJ2-3; D not certain. Germline lookup yields CDR1 SQVTM and CDR2 ANQGSEA. The length of the CDR3 is 13 residues. CDR3 bases: TGCAGCGTTGAGCGGTCCCTCACAGATACCCAGTATTTT. As protein: CSVERSLTDTQYF.

The chain carries TRBV9 and TRBJ2-6, with 7 positions matching TRBD1. The CDR3 totals 18 residues. Trimming removed 5 bases from V and 0 bases from J; junction bases left unmatched: 11. Germline V gives CDR1 SGDLS, CDR2 YYNGEE. The CDR3 DNA sequence: TGTGCCAGCAGTCATCCCAGGGGGAAGAGCTCTGGGGCCAACGTCCTGACTTTC. This encodes CASSHPRGKSSGANVLTF.

This clonotype came up a few times. The V call is TRBV6-4, the J call TRBJ2-5; 7 bases line up with TRBD1. V was pared by 4 bases and J by 4 bases, with 12 bases of the junction left unmatched. Per the germline V gene, CDR1 is MRHNA and CDR2 is SNTAGT. The CDR3 contains 16 residues. This CDR3 reads CASSARKRGRLETQYF. The CDR3 region has the DNA TGTGCCAGCAGTGCGAGGAAAAGGGGGCGTTTAGAGACCCAGTACTTC.

This clonotype was counted only a few times. The chain links TRBV20-1 to TRBJ2-3; D is unresolved. The CDR3 spans 15 residues. The V and J ends lost 4 bases and 0 bases respectively, with 14 bases between them. Germline V gene data show CDR1 as DFQATT and CDR2 as SNEGSKA (reference sequence). CDR3 in amino acids: CSAISRPTSTDTQYF. CDR3 DNA sequence: TGCAGTGCTATCTCTAGACCCACAAGCACAGATACGCAGTATTTT.

This rearrangement joins TRBV7-9 to TRBJ2-7; TRBD2 might be the D (5 bases). The germline V gene encodes CDR1 SEHNR and CDR2 FQNEAQ (reference sequence). The CDR3 spans 12 residues. V was cut by 6 bases and J by 5 bases, with 11 bases left in between. DNA of the CDR3: TGTGCCAGCAGGGGAGTTCGCGACGAGCAGTACTTC. It encodes CASRGVRDEQYF.

J is TRBJ2-5 and V is TRBV18; D is uncertain. Germline V gene lookup returns CDR1 KGHSH and CDR2 LQKENI. V was trimmed by 3 bases and J by 4 bases, leaving 9 bases between them. CDR3 length: 13 amino acids. The CDR3 is CASSPNYGETQYF. CDR3 nucleotide sequence: TGTGCCAGCTCACCTAACTATGGAGAGACCCAGTACTTC.

The rearrangement joins TRBV7-9 to TRBJ2-1, with 9 bases that match TRBD2. CDR3 length: 15 amino acids. Germline CDR1 reads SEHNR; CDR2 reads FQNEAQ (reference sequence). Trimming removed 5 bases from V and 7 bases from J; junction bases left unmatched: 9. The chain's CDR3 is CASSPPGTSRNEQFF. As DNA, the CDR3 is TGTGCCAGCAGCCCTCCCGGGACTAGCAGGAATGAGCAGTTCTTC.

Notes on this clonotype: At one end the junction does not follow the germline gene, possibly because of a read error. The rearrangement links TRBV20-1 to TRBJ2-7; 11 nucleotides agree with TRBD2. This CDR3 region has 14 residues. Germline V CDR1 and CDR2: DFQATT, SNEGSKA (reference sequence). The CDR3 protein is CSAKTSGSIYEQHF. CDR3 sequence (DNA): TGCAGTGCTAAAACTAGCGGGAGTATTTACGAGCAGCACTTC.

This clonotype has more than one count but fewer than ten. This sequence joins TRBV12-3 or TRBV12-4 and TRBJ2-5; D gene ambiguous. The CDR3 spans 12 residues. Trimming cost V 3 bases and J 5 bases, with 7 bases left between them. CDR3 DNA sequence: TGTGCCAGCAGTTTTTATGTGGAGACCCAGTACTTC. It is translated as CASSFYVETQYF.

The chain carries TRBV6-2 or TRBV6-3 and TRBJ2-7; D is unclear. The CDR3 extends over 13 amino acids. V was clipped by 10 bases and J by 2 bases, with 15 bases between them. Per germline, CDR1 MNHEY and CDR2 SVGEGT. In nucleotides, the CDR3 is TGTGCCATTTCACCCGGGCCAACCTACGAGCAGTACTTC. As protein: CAISPGPTYEQYF.

This clonotype was found a few times. The chain uses TRBV7-9 and TRBJ2-3; D possibly corresponds to TRBD2 (6 bases). Per the germline V gene, CDR1 is SEHNR and CDR2 is FQNEAQ (reference sequence). Trimming shortened V by 5 bases and J by 5 bases, and 14 bases separated the two germline ends. This CDR3 region has 14 residues. CDR3 sequence (DNA): TGTGCCAGCAGCCCCCGACTAGACGTAGATACGCAGTATTTT. Its translation is CASSPRLDVDTQYF. The full variable domain, its missing parts supplied by reference TRBV7-9 and TRBJ2-3, is DTGVSQNPRHKITKRGQNVTFRCDPISEHNRLYWYRQTLGQGPEFLTYFQNEAQLEKSRLLSDRFSAERPKGSFSTLEIQRTEQGDSAMYLCASSPRLDVDTQYFGPGTRLTVL.

This clonotype was recorded a few times. This sequence joins TRBV12-5 and TRBJ2-5; D possibly corresponds to TRBD1 (5 bases). The CDR3 has 15 amino acids. V gave up 1 base and J gave up 4 bases, with 13 bases separating them. CDR1 LGHNT and CDR2 FRNRAP come from the germline V gene. CDR3 amino acids: CASGLAMQGPETQYF. For the CDR3, the DNA is TGTGCTAGTGGTTTGGCCATGCAGGGCCCAGAGACCCAGTACTTC.

V usage is TRBV20-1 and J usage is TRBJ1-6; TRBD1 agrees at 8 bases. CDR3 length equals 13 residues. The V gene's germline CDR1 is DFQATT and CDR2 SNEGSKA (reference sequence). V lost 4 bases, J lost 9 bases, and 5 bases stayed unmatched. CDR3 protein: CSAIGQGSSPLHF. CDR3 bases: TGCAGTGCTATCGGACAGGGAAGTTCACCCCTCCACTTT.

V is TRBV20-1 and J is TRBJ2-5, with unresolved D. CDR1 is DFQATT and CDR2 is SNEGSKA in the germline V gene (reference sequence). CDR3 size: 12 residues. V was pared by 3 bases and J by 3 bases, with 8 bases between. The CDR3 region is CSASLAKETQYF. In nucleotides, the CDR3 is TGCAGTGCTAGTTTGGCTAAAGAGACCCAGTACTTC.

This clonotype rates as medium-sized. The chain uses TRBV20-1 and TRBJ2-5, with D hard to call. The CDR3 is 11 residues long. Looked up from germline, CDR1 is DFQATT and CDR2 is SNEGSKA (reference sequence). Trimming removed 4 bases at V and 1 base at J, with 4 bases between. The CDR3 nucleotides read TGCAGTGCTATAGCCCAAGAGACCCAGTACTTC. Its protein product is CSAIAQETQYF.